This TCR beta chain emerged from a study of cytomegalovirus exposure and HLA in healthy donors (dated by TCRdb to 2017 to 2019). For the wider study: According to an earlier analysis of a few hundred of the donors, some 170 million T cells yielded over 90 million unique TCR beta sequences and approximately 280 Gb of sequence data. An early release that covered around 590 HLA-typed donors contained approximately 300 gigabases of sequencing data and 70 million to 100 million unique TCR sequences. Among the roughly 400 genotyped donors, around 81% belonged to the genetic ancestry cluster associated with self-reported Caucasian donors. The study aimed to test whether signatures of past pathogen exposure could be identified by cataloging public T cell receptors. The study profiled the T cell repertoires of fewer than 850 subjects by immunosequencing and related them to cytomegalovirus serostatus. A separate validation cohort of about 110 different subjects was used in addition to the roughly 670-subject first cohort. High-throughput TCR immunosequencing, statistical association of individual TCRs with disease status, and machine learning were combined to predict cytomegalovirus infection status. A later analysis re-analyzed previously published TCR beta repertoires from 650 to 800 donors and added high-resolution HLA genotyping to study TCR occurrence patterns. The later analysis used no new phenotypic data to find candidate immune exposures, relying instead on TCR beta sequences and their occurrence across donors. An earlier analysis of around 540 of the donors applied high-throughput TCR beta sequencing to assess whether each TCR beta V gene segment acted as functional or pseudogenic. Donor age, sex, ethnicity and CMV serostatus were compiled alongside the repertoire data. Genome-wide SNP genotypes for about 55% of the roughly 670 donors were used in a later genetic analysis, which treated that subset as a discovery cohort. All discovery cohort repertoires had been generated on a single sequencing platform. Both class I and class II loci were covered by HLA typing, at four-digit resolution. The number of donors typed differed by locus, with about 629-640 for A, B, C, DRB1 and DQB1, roughly 520 for DQA1, nearly 610 for DPA1, and 472 for DPB1. Because of strong linkage in the cohort, roughly five DR-DQ haplotypes were treated as single units for association and clustering. On average, around 240,000 unique TCR beta nucleotide sequences were sequenced per donor among about 400 genotyped donors of the cohort, with roughly 18% of those sequences being non-productive.

About this clone: There is no known antigen for this receptor. Qualities for individual bases were not recorded, and no much larger clone is one base off.

Study-wide findings and limitations: In an earlier analysis of around 600 of the donors, most TCR beta V segments were observed in productive rearrangements about 87% or about 30% of the time, broadly matching IMGT annotations. Only TCR beta chains were sequenced in this cohort, and the absence of alpha or paired-chain data limited detectable features. Correlated functional status among segregating V segments might reflect linkage disequilibrium, but an unknown experimental factor could not be ruled out. Compared with the roughly 700-donor mean, donors in an Asian-associated ancestry cluster had fewer N-insertions in productive TCRs, according to a later genetic analysis. In the study, 164 TCR beta chains were listed as associated with cytomegalovirus. Compared with equally common non-associated chains, HLA-associated TCR beta chains in a later analysis were more clonally expanded and had lower generation probabilities. In vitro tests confirmed that a few of the cytomegalovirus-associated TCR beta chains recognize cytomegalovirus antigens. Cytomegalovirus status was reported to be diagnosed by the classifier with high specificity and sensitivity in both the original and validation cohorts. When HLA alleles, especially DR and DQ, strongly co-occurred, attributing TCR associations to individual alleles was difficult. According to a later analysis, TCR association rates differed among HLA loci, with DRB1 alleles showing the most associated TCRs and HLA-C alleles showing the fewest. Some IMGT-functional V segments, including TRBV6-2 and TRBV6-3, could not be distinguished by the 87-base-pair reads and were therefore excluded. An association between a missense DCLRE1C variant and V-gene and J-gene trimming of TCR beta chains was found in a later genetic analysis and replicated in an independent cohort. Roughly uniform sequencing depth across donors was assumed in presence/absence analyses, although this assumption may not hold. The authors suggested that the approach could potentially be generalized to other disease states and immunological phenotypes. Roughly 17 rarely observed V segments, including chromosome 9 orphons, were excluded from the earlier analysis of a few hundred of the donors because counts were too low. A cluster of highly shared sequence variants was judged likely to be a technical artifact of the sequencing pipeline. A further reported finding was that TCR beta sequences accurately predicted the HLA-A and HLA-B alleles for most subjects in the first cohort. While some public TCRs were present in many individuals, most TCR sequences turned up only very rarely across donors. Most CMV-associated TCR beta chains appeared to be HLA-restricted in a later analysis, and the HLA associations seemed to be driven largely by CMV exposure. Because some donors lacked HLA typing at each locus, the association tests relied only on the typed subset. CMV serostatus was the only immune exposure information available for the cohort. A later analysis reported that several top co-occurrence clusters appeared linked to parvovirus B19, influenza, CMV and Epstein-Barr virus. Specific HLA alleles were associated with roughly 17,000 TCR beta sequences at a false discovery rate of 0.05 in a later analysis.

The cohort comprised fewer than 750 healthy bone marrow donors. Cohort members were all nominally healthy when sampled, although unrecorded immune exposures were likely present. The donor was CMV seronegative and was included in the group of over 300 seronegative cohort members. A peripheral blood sample was provided by each donor, and peripheral blood mononuclear cells were used for TCR beta sequencing. Genomic DNA extraction from the blood cell samples was performed with the Qiagen DNeasy Blood Extraction Kit. The library was built by means of the immunoSEQ multiplex PCR assay. The multiplex PCR relied on a mix of 60 forward primers for TCR Vbeta segments and 13 reverse primers for TCR Jbeta segments. A multiplex PCR assay on genomic DNA amplified the CDR3 region of rearranged TCR beta genes. The amplified TCR beta libraries were sequenced on the Illumina HiSeq System as 87-base-pair reads. The authors' analysis ran thus. In a later analysis, some 80 million unique TCR beta chains were counted across the roughly 610 repertoires, and roughly 11 million of these chains were shared by at least two donors. Raw reads were error-corrected and collapsed into unique sequences with a nearest-neighbor algorithm that merged closely related sequences to remove PCR and sequencing errors. CDR3 sequences were aligned to IMGT reference sequences to assign V, D and J gene segments. Each retained sequence needed at least a six-nucleotide match to both a V gene segment and a J gene segment. A rearrangement counted as productive if the CDR3 had no stop codons and remained in frame with V and J, and every other rearrangement counted as non-productive. CDR3 was defined by IMGT convention, running from the second conserved V-encoded cysteine to the conserved J-encoded phenylalanine. The earlier analysis of about 640 of the donors excluded any sequence lacking an unambiguous match to a single V gene segment. An earlier analysis of 500 to 700 of the donors classified V segments as functional when productive rearrangements were above 56.7% and as segregating when the standard deviation between donors was above 5%. A statistical classification framework was built for diagnosing cytomegalovirus status from the catalog of TCR beta chain sequences. In a later analysis, TCR nucleotide sequences were compared against IMGT/GENE-DB human TR gene sequences so that V and J genes could be assigned. The TCRdist pipeline was used in a later analysis to assign CDR3 sequences and most-parsimonious VDJ recombination scenarios. In a later analysis, each TCR beta chain was defined by its CDR3 amino acid sequence together with its V-gene family, and reads lacking a unique V-gene family were excluded. A later analysis removed 550 to 650 highly shared, low-generation-probability nucleotide sequences to deal with suspected cross-contamination and a sequencing artifact. A later analysis calculated a clonal expansion index for each public chain from normalized within-repertoire ranks of inferred template counts. In a later analysis, generation probabilities were computed using a VDJ recombination model fitted to out-of-frame rearrangements, and the results were checked against IGoR. Hypergeometric tests were used in a later analysis to score TCR-TCR, TCR-HLA and TCR-CMV co-occurrence, with a repertoire-size bias correction applied to the TCR pairs. To estimate false discovery rates, a later analysis permuted the HLA or CMV assignments 20 times. In a later analysis, co-occurring TCRs were grouped using DBSCAN, with TCRdist sequence similarity added in when clustering inside HLA-allele-positive subsets. Co-occurrence clustering excluded repertoires with fewer than 30,000 or more than 120,000 public chains, plus five with anomalous nucleotide sharing. Drawn from immuneACCESS, this table holds only the in-frame rearrangements with V and J called that TCRdb kept. Clones are partly lost; checked studies trace under half to an unresolved V gene and leave the rest unexplained. V and J calls and clone size are as listed in that table; D and trimming were resolved from the DNA. The sample yields 150,000 to 200,000 clones; roughly 90% were counted once. Of the sample, about 1.1% is held by the ten largest clones.

The germline V and J ends show losses of 2 bases and 5 bases respectively, and no gene match explains 4 bases of the junction. The germline V gene supplies CDR1 SGHRS and CDR2 YFSETQ. Its CDR3 holds 15 amino acids, cysteine through phenylalanine. Only CDR3 DNA remains: 45 bases, in frame from the first base. The specimen was PBMCs. The chain joins TRBV5-1 to TRBJ2-5, with TRBD2 identical over 12 junction bases. The clonotype comes from a boy aged 2 to 10 in good health and CMV-seronegative. The DNA sequence reads TGCGCCAGCAGCTTACTAGCGGGGGGCCCGGAGACCCAGTACTTC. This translates into CASSLLAGGPETQYF.